The present T cell receptor (beta chain) was sequenced within a study of blood T cells in healthy people across ages. Overall study results and limits: Diversity estimated from one million T cells was considered an underestimate.

The second PCR ran 7 to 11 cycles with a sample-barcoded 5' primer and J-beta primers. MiXCR was run by TCRdb on the 5' RACE reads, yielding one entry per CDR3 protein. The sample includes around 1.7 million distinct CDR3 sequences, roughly 27% of them seen just once. Trimming removed 1 base from V and 5 bases from J; junction bases left unmatched: 6. This CDR3 is built from 16 residues. Isolated PBMCs totaled at least 7 million in each sample. Extraction yielded at least 5 micrograms of total RNA per sample. As regards this clonotype: Its cognate antigen is unknown.

Material for sequencing was blood. V is TRBV12-3 or TRBV12-4 and J is TRBJ2-1, with 9 bases matching TRBD2. The receptor's source is a woman aged 25 to 39 in good health. In DNA, the CDR3 is TGTGCCAGCAGTTTAGTGGCGGGGGGGCAAAACAATGAGCAGTTCTTC. Its translation: CASSLVAGGQNNEQFF.